Sequencing of this T cell receptor beta chain was carried out in a study of blood T cell repertoires in COVID-19. The wider study: Acute and convalescent COVID-19 samples came from the United States, Italy and Spain. PBMCs, B-cell-depleted T cells, or T cells provided the cDNA or gDNA that made up the material.

Seattle patients were enrolled while actively infected and followed longitudinally. This CDR3 region has 16 residues. The germline V gene has CDR1 SGHTS and CDR2 YDEGEE. Trimming stripped 4 bases from V and 3 bases from J, with 14 bases between. Only in-frame clones appear in the TCRdb table, and some are missing; sequencing was by immunoSEQ multiplex PCR. The sample contains about 290,000 clones, under 90% of which appear only once. The receptor was isolated from a woman in her 30s with COVID-19, enrolled during active disease. The sample comprised peripheral blood. The chain recombines TRBV5-8 with TRBJ2-6; TRBD2 is a possible D gene (5 bases). CDR3 in amino acids: CASSTGYSFGANVLTF. In DNA, the CDR3 is TGTGCCAGCAGCACGGGGTACTCATTTGGGGCCAACGTCCTGACTTTC.